What follows is one TCR beta chain and its context. Its specificity is not known. V lost 3 bases to trimming and J lost 0 bases, with 15 bases between them. Germline CDR1 reads SEHNR; CDR2 reads FQNEAQ (reference sequence). The CDR3 runs to 16 residues. After constant-region reverse-primer amplification, full-length variable regions underwent semi-nested PCR with Nested Universal Primer A. TCRdb passed the 5' RACE reads through MiXCR, listing each CDR3 protein once. Of about 42,000 distinct CDR3 sequences in the sample, 22% were seen once. Treg sorting used a CD4+CD25+CD127-/low gate. Overall study findings and caveats: Tumor Tregs overlapped most with tumor, then blood, naive CD4+ cells.

The clonotype originates from a female donor with breast cancer. Sequenced material: Tregs sorted from blood. The chain links TRBV7-9 to TRBJ2-7; TRBD2 is a possible D gene (6 bases). This CDR3 reads CASSLPRGQSSYEQYF. The DNA for the CDR3 is TGTGCCAGCAGCTTGCCGCGGGGCCAGAGCTCCTACGAGCAGTACTTC.